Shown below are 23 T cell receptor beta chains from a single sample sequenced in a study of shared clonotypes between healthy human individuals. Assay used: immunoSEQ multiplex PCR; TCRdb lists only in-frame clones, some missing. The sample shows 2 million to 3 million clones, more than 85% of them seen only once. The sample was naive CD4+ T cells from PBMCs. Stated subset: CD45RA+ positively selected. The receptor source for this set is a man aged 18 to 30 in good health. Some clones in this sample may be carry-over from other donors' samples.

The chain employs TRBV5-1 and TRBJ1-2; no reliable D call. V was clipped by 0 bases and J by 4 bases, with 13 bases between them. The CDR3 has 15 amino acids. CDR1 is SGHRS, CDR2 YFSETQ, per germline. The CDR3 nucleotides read TGCGCCAGCAGCTTGGGCGTCGGCGGCGGCTATGGCTACACCTTC. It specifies CASSLGVGGGYGYTF.

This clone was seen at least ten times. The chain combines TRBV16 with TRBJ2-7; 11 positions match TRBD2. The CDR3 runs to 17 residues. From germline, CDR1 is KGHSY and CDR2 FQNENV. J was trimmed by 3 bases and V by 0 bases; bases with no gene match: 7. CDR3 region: CASSQSGLLAGGYEQYF. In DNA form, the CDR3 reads TGTGCCAGCAGCCAATCGGGGTTGCTAGCGGGAGGCTACGAGCAGTACTTC.

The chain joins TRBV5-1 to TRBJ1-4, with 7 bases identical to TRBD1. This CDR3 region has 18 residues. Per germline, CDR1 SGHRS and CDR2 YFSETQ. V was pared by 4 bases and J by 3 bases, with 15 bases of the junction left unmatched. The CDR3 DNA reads TGCGCCAGCAGCCTCACATTTACGACAGGGAGGCCTAATGAAAAACTGTTTTTT. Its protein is CASSLTFTTGRPNEKLFF.

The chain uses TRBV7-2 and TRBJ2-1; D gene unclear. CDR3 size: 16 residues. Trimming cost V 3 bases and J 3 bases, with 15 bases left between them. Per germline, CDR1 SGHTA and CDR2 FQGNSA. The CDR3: CASSFFTSPSYNEQFF. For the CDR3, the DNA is TGTGCCAGCAGCTTTTTCACTTCACCAAGCTACAATGAGCAGTTCTTC.

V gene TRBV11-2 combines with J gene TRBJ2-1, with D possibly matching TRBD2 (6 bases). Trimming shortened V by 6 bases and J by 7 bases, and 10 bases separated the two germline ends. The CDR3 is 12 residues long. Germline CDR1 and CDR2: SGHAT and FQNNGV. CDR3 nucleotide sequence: TGTGCCAGCAGGATCCGGGGGAATGAGCAGTTCTTC. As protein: CASRIRGNEQFF.

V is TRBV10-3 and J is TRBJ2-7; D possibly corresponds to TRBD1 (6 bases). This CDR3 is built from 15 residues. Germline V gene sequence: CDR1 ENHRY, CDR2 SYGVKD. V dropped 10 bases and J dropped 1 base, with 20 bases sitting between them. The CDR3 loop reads CATKPLGTTSYEQYF. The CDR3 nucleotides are TGTGCCACCAAACCCCTGGGGACAACATCCTACGAGCAGTACTTC.

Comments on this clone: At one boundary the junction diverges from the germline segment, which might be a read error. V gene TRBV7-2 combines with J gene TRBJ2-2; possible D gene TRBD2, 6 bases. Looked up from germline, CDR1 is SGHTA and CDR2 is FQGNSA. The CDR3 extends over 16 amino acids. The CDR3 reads CATSATGTSNTGELFF. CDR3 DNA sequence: TGTGCCACCAGCGCCACCGGGACTTCGAACACCGGGGAGCTGTTTTTT. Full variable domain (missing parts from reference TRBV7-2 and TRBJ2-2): GAGVSQSPSNKVTEKGKDVELRCDPISGHTALYWYRQSLGQGLEFLIYFQGNSAPDKSGLPSDRFSAERTGGSVSTLTIQRTQQEDSAVYLCATSATGTSNTGELFFGEGSRLTVL.

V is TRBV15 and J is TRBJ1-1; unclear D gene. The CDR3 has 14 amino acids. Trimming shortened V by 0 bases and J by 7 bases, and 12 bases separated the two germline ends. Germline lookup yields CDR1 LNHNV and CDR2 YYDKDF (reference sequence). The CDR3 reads CATSRDPGMSEAFF. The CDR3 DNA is TGTGCCACCAGCAGAGATCCGGGGATGAGTGAAGCTTTCTTT.

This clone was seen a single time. CDR3 region: CAWGPTGTGAYNEQFF. Written as DNA, the CDR3 is TGTGCCTGGGGACCTACCGGGACAGGGGCCTACAATGAGCAGTTCTTC. The chain combines TRBV30 with TRBJ2-1; 10 bases align to TRBD1. CDR1 GTSNPN and CDR2 SVGIG come from the germline V gene (reference sequence). V was pared by 5 bases and J by 2 bases, with 9 bases of the junction left unmatched. The CDR3 spans 16 residues.

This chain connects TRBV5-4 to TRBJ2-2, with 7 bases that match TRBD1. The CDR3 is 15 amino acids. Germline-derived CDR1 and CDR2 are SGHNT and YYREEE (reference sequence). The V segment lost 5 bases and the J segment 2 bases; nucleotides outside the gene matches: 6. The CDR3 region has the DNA TGTGCCAGCAGACCGGGACAGTTCAACACCGGGGAGCTGTTTTTT. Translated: CASRPGQFNTGELFF.

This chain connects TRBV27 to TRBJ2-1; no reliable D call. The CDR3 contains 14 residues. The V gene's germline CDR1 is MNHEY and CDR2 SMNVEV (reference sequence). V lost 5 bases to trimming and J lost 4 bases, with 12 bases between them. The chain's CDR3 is CASSTPRPYNEQFF. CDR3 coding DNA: TGTGCCAGCAGTACTCCCCGACCGTACAATGAGCAGTTCTTC.

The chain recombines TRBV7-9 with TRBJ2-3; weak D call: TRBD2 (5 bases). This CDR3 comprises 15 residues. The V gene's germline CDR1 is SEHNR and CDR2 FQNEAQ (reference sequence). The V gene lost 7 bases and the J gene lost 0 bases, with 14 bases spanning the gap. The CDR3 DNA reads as TGTGCCAGCACATGGGAGACGAGAAGCACAGATACGCAGTATTTT. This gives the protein CASTWETRSTDTQYF.

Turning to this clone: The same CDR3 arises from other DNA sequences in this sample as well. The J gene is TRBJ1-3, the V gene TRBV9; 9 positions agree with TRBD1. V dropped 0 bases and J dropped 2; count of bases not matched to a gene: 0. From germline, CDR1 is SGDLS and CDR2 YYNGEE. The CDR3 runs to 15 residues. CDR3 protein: CASSVDRGPGNTIYF. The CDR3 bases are TGTGCCAGCAGCGTAGACAGGGGGCCTGGAAACACCATATATTTT.

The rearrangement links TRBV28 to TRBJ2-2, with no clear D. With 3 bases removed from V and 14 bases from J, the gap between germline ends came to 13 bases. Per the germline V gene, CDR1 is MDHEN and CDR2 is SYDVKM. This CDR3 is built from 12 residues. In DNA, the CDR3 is TGTGCCAGCAGTTTGAAGGGCTTGGAACTGTTTTTT. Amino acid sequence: CASSLKGLELFF.

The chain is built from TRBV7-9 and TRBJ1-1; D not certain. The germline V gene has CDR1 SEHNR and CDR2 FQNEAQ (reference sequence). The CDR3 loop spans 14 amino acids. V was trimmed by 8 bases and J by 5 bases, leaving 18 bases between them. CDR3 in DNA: TGTGCCAGCGCCCTGGGTGGGCAGGTGACTGAAGCTTTCTTT. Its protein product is CASALGGQVTEAFF.

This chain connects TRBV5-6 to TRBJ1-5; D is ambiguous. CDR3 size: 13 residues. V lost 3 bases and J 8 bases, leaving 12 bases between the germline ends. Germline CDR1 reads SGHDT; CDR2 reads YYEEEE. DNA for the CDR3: TGTGCCAGCAGCTCTAGGAGGAGTGAGCCCCAGCATTTT. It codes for CASSSRRSEPQHF.

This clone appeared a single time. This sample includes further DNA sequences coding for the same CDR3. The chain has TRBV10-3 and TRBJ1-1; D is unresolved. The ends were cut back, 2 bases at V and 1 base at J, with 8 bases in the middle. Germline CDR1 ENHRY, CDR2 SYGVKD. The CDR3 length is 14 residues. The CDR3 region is CAISEGLRNTEAFF. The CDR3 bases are TGTGCCATCAGTGAGGGACTGCGGAACACTGAAGCTTTCTTT.

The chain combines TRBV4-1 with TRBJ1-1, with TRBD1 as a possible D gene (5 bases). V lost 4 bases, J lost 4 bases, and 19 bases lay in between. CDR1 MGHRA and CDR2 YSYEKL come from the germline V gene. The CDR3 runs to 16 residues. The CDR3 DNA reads TGCGCCAGCAGCCGAGGTCGGGGGGTGAGGTCCACTGAAGCTTTCTTT. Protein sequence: CASSRGRGVRSTEAFF.

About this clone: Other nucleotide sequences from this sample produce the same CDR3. Written as DNA, the CDR3 is TGCGCCAGCAGCAGAGGGACTAGCGGGAGCACAGATACGCAGTATTTT. This sequence encodes CASSRGTSGSTDTQYF. This chain joins TRBV5-1 and TRBJ2-3, with 12 bases lining up with TRBD2. V lost 4 bases and J lost 0; bases outside the gene matches: 3. The CDR3 runs to 16 residues. Per germline, CDR1 SGHRS and CDR2 YFSETQ.

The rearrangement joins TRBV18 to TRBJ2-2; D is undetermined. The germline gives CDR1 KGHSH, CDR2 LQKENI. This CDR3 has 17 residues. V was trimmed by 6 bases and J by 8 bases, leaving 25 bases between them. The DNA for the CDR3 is TGTGCCAGCTCCTCGAGACCGGGCCCAACTTCGCCGGGGGAGCTGTTTTTT. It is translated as CASSSRPGPTSPGELFF. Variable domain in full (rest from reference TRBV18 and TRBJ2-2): NAGVMQNPRHLVRRRGQEARLRCSPMKGHSHVYWYRQLPEEGLKFMVYLQKENIIDESGMPKERFSAEFPKEGPSILRIQQVVRGDSAAYFCASSSRPGPTSPGELFFGEGSRLTVL.

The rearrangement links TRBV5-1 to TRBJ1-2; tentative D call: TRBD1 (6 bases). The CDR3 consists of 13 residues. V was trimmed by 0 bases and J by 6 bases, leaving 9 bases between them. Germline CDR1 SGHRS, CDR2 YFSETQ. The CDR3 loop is CASSLGDTNGYTF. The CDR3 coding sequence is TGCGCCAGCAGCTTGGGGGACACAAATGGCTACACCTTC.

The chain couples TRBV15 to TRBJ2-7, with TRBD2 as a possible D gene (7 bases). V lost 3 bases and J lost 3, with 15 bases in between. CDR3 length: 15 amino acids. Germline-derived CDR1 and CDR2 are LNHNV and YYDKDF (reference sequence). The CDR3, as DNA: TGTGCCACCAGCAGCTCAGGGGCGGGGGTCTACGAGCAGTACTTC. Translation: CATSSSGAGVYEQYF. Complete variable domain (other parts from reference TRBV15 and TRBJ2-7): DAMVIQNPRYQVTQFGKPVTLSCSQTLNHNVMYWYQQKSSQAPKLLFHYYDKDFNNEADTPDNFQSRRPNTSFCFLDIRSPGLGDTAMYLCATSSSGAGVYEQYFGPGTRLTVT.

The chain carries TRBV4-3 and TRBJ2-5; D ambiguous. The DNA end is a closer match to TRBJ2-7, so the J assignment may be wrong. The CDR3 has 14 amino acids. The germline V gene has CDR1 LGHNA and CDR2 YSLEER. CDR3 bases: TGCGCCAGCAGCCAAGTGGTGGGTTCCTACGAGCAGTACTTC. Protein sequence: CASSQVVGSYEQYF.